The 26 T cell receptor beta chains below all came from one sample that was sequenced in a study of blood T cell repertoires in COVID-19. The data were produced by immunoSEQ multiplex PCR, yet TCRdb's version contains in-frame clones alone and is incomplete. The table includes 130,000 or so clones, roughly 81% detected once. Sequenced input: PBMCs or T cells enriched from blood (not recorded which). The source of these receptors is a woman aged 45-65 years with acute COVID-19.

This clone came up a few times. V gene TRBV19 combines with J gene TRBJ2-4, with D perhaps TRBD1 (6 bases). The CDR3 has 16 amino acids. CDR1 and CDR2 from the germline V gene are LNHDA and SQIVND (reference sequence). V dropped 6 bases and J dropped 0 bases, with 15 bases sitting between them. CDR3 amino acids: CASSSPGELAKNIQYF. CDR3 nucleotide sequence: TGTGCCAGTAGCTCCCCAGGGGAACTAGCCAAAAACATTCAGTACTTC.

The chain joins TRBV7-9 to TRBJ2-7, with a weak D call TRBD2 (6 bases). Germline CDR1 is SEHNR and CDR2 is FQNEAQ (reference sequence). CDR3 length equals 15 residues. The germline V and J ends were trimmed by 4 bases and 6 bases, with 19 bases remaining between them. CDR3 protein: CASSYWRDGAAEQYF. The DNA for the CDR3 is TGTGCCAGCAGCTACTGGAGGGACGGGGCCGCCGAGCAGTACTTC.

In DNA form, the CDR3 reads TGTGCCAGTAGTCCAGGAAACGTCGTGTACGAGCAGTACTTC. As protein: CASSPGNVVYEQYF. V gene TRBV19 combines with J gene TRBJ2-7, with D uncertain. Trimming removed 5 bases from V and 4 bases from J, with 15 bases in between. Germline assignment: CDR1 LNHDA and CDR2 SQIVND (reference sequence). CDR3 length: 14 residues.

This rearrangement joins TRBV14 to TRBJ2-1; TRBD1 might be the D (7 bases). Between the trimmed V and J ends, which lost 1 base and 0 bases, there was a span of 19 bases. The V gene's germline CDR1 is SGHDN and CDR2 FVKESK. The CDR3 extends over 19 amino acids. The CDR3 reads CASSQGTFQGGYSYNEQFF. CDR3 DNA sequence: TGTGCCAGCAGCCAAGGAACTTTCCAGGGGGGCTACTCCTACAATGAGCAGTTCTTC.

J is TRBJ2-3 and V is TRBV5-1; 10 nucleotides agree with TRBD2. Germline V gene sequence: CDR1 SGHRS, CDR2 YFSETQ. Trimming removed 4 bases from V and 3 bases from J; junction bases left unmatched: 2. This CDR3 has 14 amino acids. CDR3 sequence (DNA): TGCGCCAGCAGCGGGGGACTAGCGACAGATACGCAGTATTTT. It encodes CASSGGLATDTQYF.

The genes are TRBV7-2 and TRBJ2-1; 8 bases match TRBD2. Germline CDR1 is SGHTA and CDR2 is FQGNSA. The V segment lost 3 bases and the J segment 9 bases; nucleotides outside the gene matches: 10. There are 15 residues in the CDR3. CDR3 protein: CASSFVAGGEGEQFF. Here the CDR3 DNA reads TGTGCCAGCAGCTTTGTGGCGGGAGGAGAAGGTGAGCAGTTCTTC.

The chain recombines TRBV3-1 (or the pseudogene TRBV3-2) with TRBJ2-1; D may be TRBD1 (5 bases). The CDR3 length is 17 residues. Germline-derived CDR1 and CDR2 are LGHDT and YNNKEL (reference sequence). V lost 1 base and J lost 4, with 17 bases in between. The DNA for the CDR3 is TGTGCCAGCAGCCAAGGTAGTGGGGCAGCGTCTTACAATGAGCAGTTCTTC. It yields the protein CASSQGSGAASYNEQFF.

The V call is TRBV29-1, the J call TRBJ1-1, with 7 bases matching TRBD1. J lost 6 bases, V lost 5 bases, and 12 bases had no gene match. CDR3 length: 14 amino acids. Germline V gene lookup returns CDR1 SQVTM and CDR2 ANQGSEA. CDR3 sequence: CSVRGTEFVPEAFF. The CDR3 coding sequence is TGCAGCGTTCGAGGGACAGAATTTGTTCCTGAAGCTTTCTTT. Supplemented by reference TRBV29-1 and TRBJ1-1, the full variable domain reads SAVISQKPSRDICQRGTSLTIQCQVDSQVTMMFWYRQQPGQSLTLIATANQGSEATYESGFVIDKFPISRPNLTFSTLTVSNMSPEDSSIYLCSVRGTEFVPEAFFGQGTRLTVV.

The chain uses TRBV7-8 and TRBJ1-6; 8 bases align to TRBD1. Germline assignment: CDR1 SGHVS and CDR2 FQNEAQ. J gave up 6 bases and V 5 bases, and 6 bases lay outside the gene matches. CDR3 length: 15 amino acids. The CDR3 sequence is CASSQRTGSNSPLHF. CDR3 sequence (DNA): TGTGCCAGCAGCCAGAGGACAGGGTCTAATTCACCCCTCCACTTT.

This chain uses TRBV18 with TRBJ1-5; D not certain. From germline, CDR1 is KGHSH and CDR2 LQKENI. V shed 3 bases and J shed 0 bases, with 9 bases lying between them. The CDR3 is made up of 15 amino acids. CDR3 region: CASSPESNSNQPQHF. The DNA of the CDR3 is TGTGCCAGCTCACCTGAGTCGAATAGCAATCAGCCCCAGCATTTT. Together with reference TRBV18 and TRBJ1-5, the CDR3 gives the full variable domain: NAGVMQNPRHLVRRRGQEARLRCSPMKGHSHVYWYRQLPEEGLKFMVYLQKENIIDESGMPKERFSAEFPKEGPSILRIQQVVRGDSAAYFCASSPESNSNQPQHFGDGTRLSIL.

The DNA of the CDR3 is TGTGCCAGCAGCTCCAGTAGGCACAGGGATCAGCCCCAGCATTTT. As protein: CASSSSRHRDQPQHF. The rearrangement links TRBV7-2 to TRBJ1-5; possibly TRBD1 for D (6 bases). Germline V CDR1 and CDR2: SGHTA, FQGNSA. V gave up 4 bases and J gave up 5 bases, with 15 bases separating them. CDR3 length: 15 residues.

V is TRBV19 and J is TRBJ1-5; the D is unclear. The CDR3 spans 13 residues. Germline CDR1 reads LNHDA; CDR2 reads SQIVND (reference sequence). V lost 5 bases and J lost 1, with 6 bases in between. In DNA form, the CDR3 reads TGTGCCAGTAGTTCACGGAGCAATCAGCCCCAGCATTTT. It encodes CASSSRSNQPQHF.

This clone was observed once. J is TRBJ2-1 and V is TRBV7-3, with 7 bases that match TRBD1. CDR1 is SGHTA and CDR2 is FQGTGA in the germline V gene. Unmatched junction bases numbered 11, after V lost 5 bases and J lost 7 bases. This CDR3 region has 15 residues. CDR3 in DNA: TGTGCCAGCAGCCCACAGACAGGGATTCTGAATGAGCAGTTCTTC. Its translation: CASSPQTGILNEQFF.

This chain links TRBV6-5 with TRBJ1-2; TRBD1 matches at 7 bases. This CDR3 is 14 amino acids long. From germline, CDR1 is MNHEY and CDR2 SVGAGI. With 5 bases clipped from V and 8 bases from J, the junction kept 11 bases outside the gene matches. The CDR3 spells CASSNPTGIRGYTF. CDR3 DNA sequence: TGTGCCAGCAGTAATCCGACAGGGATCAGGGGCTACACCTTC.

This clone is a singleton in its sample. V and J are TRBV27 and TRBJ1-1; no clear D gene. The CDR3 has 13 amino acids. V shed 6 bases and J shed 0 bases, with 8 bases lying between them. Germline V gene data show CDR1 as MNHEY and CDR2 as SMNVEV (reference sequence). CDR3 sequence: CASRSVMNTEAFF. CDR3 DNA sequence: TGTGCCAGCAGGTCGGTAATGAACACTGAAGCTTTCTTT.

The J gene is TRBJ1-1, the V gene TRBV16, with D hard to call. This CDR3 has 14 amino acids. CDR1 and CDR2 (germline): KGHSY, FQNENV. V lost 0 bases to trimming and J lost 0 bases, with 5 bases between them. The CDR3 DNA sequence: TGTGCCAGCAGCCAATCTCAGGTGAACACTGAAGCTTTCTTT. Encoded protein: CASSQSQVNTEAFF.

This clone was seen a single time. This chain connects TRBV4-2 to TRBJ2-7; possibly TRBD2 for D (6 bases). CDR1 and CDR2 from the germline V gene are LGHNA and YNFKEQ. This CDR3 has 15 residues. Trimming shortened V by 0 bases and J by 9 bases, and 18 bases separated the two germline ends. The CDR3 sequence is CASSQEGGTPTRQYF. Written as DNA, the CDR3 is TGTGCCAGCAGCCAAGAGGGCGGGACCCCTACGAGGCAGTACTTC.

The chain uses TRBV7-9 and TRBJ2-1, with 9 bases that match TRBD2. The CDR3 runs 15 residues. V lost 0 bases and J lost 9; bases outside the gene matches: 6. Germline V lookup: CDR1 SEHNR, CDR2 FQNEAQ (reference sequence). CDR3 in DNA: TGTGCCAGCAGCTTAGCGGGGGTAGCGGGAGCTGAGCAGTTCTTC. Its protein is CASSLAGVAGAEQFF.

The chain links TRBV18 to TRBJ2-1; 9 nucleotides align to TRBD2. The CDR3 is made up of 15 amino acids. Germline assignment: CDR1 KGHSH and CDR2 LQKENI. Trimming took 6 bases from V and 10 from J; bases not matched to a gene: 13. The CDR3 DNA is TGTGCCAGCTCCTGGATAGCGGGAGAACCGGTGGAGCAGTTCTTC. Protein sequence: CASSWIAGEPVEQFF.

This clone was found once. The chain recombines TRBV7-9 with TRBJ1-4; D is unresolved. CDR1 SEHNR and CDR2 FQNEAQ come from the germline V gene (reference sequence). The V gene lost 3 bases and the J gene lost 7 bases, with 12 bases spanning the gap. This CDR3 is 14 amino acids long. CDR3 sequence: CASSFMEESEKLFF. The CDR3 DNA reads as TGTGCCAGCAGCTTTATGGAGGAGAGTGAAAAACTGTTTTTT.

The chain combines TRBV7-3 with TRBJ2-1; 11 bases are a match to TRBD2. Germline loops: CDR1 SGHTA, CDR2 FQGTGA. The V and J ends lost 4 bases and 10 bases, in that order; junction bases with no gene match: 15. This CDR3 region has 17 residues. The CDR3 DNA sequence: TGTGCCAGCAGCTCGCCCGCCACTAGCGGGAGAGGCCAAGAGCAGTTCTTC. It translates to CASSSPATSGRGQEQFF.

This chain joins TRBV20-1 and TRBJ2-2; no clear D. From germline, CDR1 is DFQATT and CDR2 SNEGSKA (reference sequence). The germline V and J ends were trimmed by 3 bases and 6 bases, with 5 bases remaining between them. The CDR3 covers 11 residues. The CDR3 DNA is TGCAGTGCTAGTCGGGCCGGGGAGCTGTTTTTT. Protein sequence: CSASRAGELFF.

V and J are TRBV12-3 or TRBV12-4 and TRBJ1-2; D is undetermined. With 10 bases removed from V and 8 bases from J, the gap between germline ends came to 17 bases. The CDR3 covers 12 residues. This chain's CDR3 is CATSGSLGGYTF. CDR3 coding DNA: TGTGCCACCAGCGGGAGCCTCGGAGGCTACACCTTC.

This clone has a single count. This chain links TRBV27 with TRBJ1-1; tentative D call: TRBD1 (6 bases). The CDR3 consists of 15 residues. V lost 11 bases, J lost 0 bases, and 19 bases lay in between. Per germline, CDR1 MNHEY and CDR2 SMNVEV (reference sequence). In DNA form, the CDR3 reads TGTGCCTCCCGAAGGGGGTCCGAGGTGAACACTGAAGCTTTCTTT. Its translation is CASRRGSEVNTEAFF.

The rearrangement uses TRBV5-1 and TRBJ2-3, with D maybe TRBD1 (5 bases). Germline CDR1 SGHRS, CDR2 YFSETQ. V was pared by 2 bases and J by 0 bases, with 10 bases between. There are 15 residues in the CDR3. In DNA form, the CDR3 reads TGCGCCAGCAGCTTAGGGGATACTAGCACAGATACGCAGTATTTT. Encoded protein: CASSLGDTSTDTQYF.

The chain links TRBV9 to TRBJ2-1, with 13 bases that match TRBD2. Per the germline V gene, CDR1 is SGDLS and CDR2 is YYNGEE. The CDR3 contains 14 residues. Trimming took 0 bases from V and 14 from J; bases not matched to a gene: 5. The CDR3 DNA reads TGTGCCAGCAGCGTAGATGGGACTAGCGGGGCGGAGTTCTTC. Its translation: CASSVDGTSGAEFF.